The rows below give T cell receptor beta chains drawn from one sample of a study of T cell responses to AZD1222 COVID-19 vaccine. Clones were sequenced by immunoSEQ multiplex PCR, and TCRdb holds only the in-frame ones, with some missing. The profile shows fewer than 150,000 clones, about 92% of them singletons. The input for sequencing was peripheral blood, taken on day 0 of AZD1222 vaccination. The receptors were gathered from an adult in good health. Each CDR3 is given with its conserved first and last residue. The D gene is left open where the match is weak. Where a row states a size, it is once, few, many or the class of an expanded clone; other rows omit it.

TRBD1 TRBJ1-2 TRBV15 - CATRKPGQSYGYTF TGTGCCACCAGAAAACCGGGACAGTCCTATGGCTACACCTTC
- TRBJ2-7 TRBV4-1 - CASSQDRTLHSSYEQYF TGCGCCAGCAGCCAAGACAGAACACTTCACAGCTCCTACGAGCAGTACTTC
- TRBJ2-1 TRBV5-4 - CASSSGGASGYNEQFF TGTGCCAGCAGCTCTGGGGGGGCTAGCGGATACAATGAGCAGTTCTTC
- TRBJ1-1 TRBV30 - CAWNTMNTEAFF TGTGCCTGGAATACCATGAACACTGAAGCTTTCTTT
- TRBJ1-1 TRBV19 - CASSLHMNTEAFF TGTGCCAGTAGTCTACATATGAACACTGAAGCTTTCTTT
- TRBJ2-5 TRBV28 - CASRTGQFLRETQYF TGTGCCAGCCGGACCGGACAGTTTTTAAGGGAGACCCAGTACTTC
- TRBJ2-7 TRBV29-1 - CSVAPQGNNEQYF TGCAGCGTTGCCCCCCAGGGTAACAACGAGCAGTACTTC
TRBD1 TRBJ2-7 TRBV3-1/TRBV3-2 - CASSHSGQPHEQYF TGTGCCAGCAGCCATTCGGGACAGCCCCACGAGCAGTACTTC
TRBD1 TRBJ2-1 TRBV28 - CASSLRGPMILHEQFF TGTGCCAGCAGTTTAAGGGGGCCAATGATTCTCCATGAGCAGTTCTTC
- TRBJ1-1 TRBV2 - CASRLLSQGEAFF TGTGCCAGCCGCCTCCTATCCCAGGGTGAAGCTTTCTTT
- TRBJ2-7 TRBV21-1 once CASRLPGQPDSEGDYEQYF TGTGCCAGCAGACTACCGGGACAGCCAGATTCGGAGGGGGACTACGAGCAGTACTTC
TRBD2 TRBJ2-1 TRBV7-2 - CASSVTSAYNEQFF TGTGCCAGCAGCGTTACTAGCGCGTACAATGAGCAGTTCTTC
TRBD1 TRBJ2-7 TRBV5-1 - CASSLGQGLYYEQYF TGCGCCAGCAGCTTGGGACAGGGTCTGTACTACGAGCAGTACTTC